This passage covers 26 T cell receptor beta chains from one sample sequenced in a study of blood T cell repertoires in COVID-19. Sequencing used immunoSEQ multiplex PCR; TCRdb keeps in-frame clones, though not all of them. The repertoire consists of 30,000 to 40,000 clones, with more than 80% occurring once and the leading ten covering about 9%. The sample was peripheral blood. These receptors all stem from a man aged 60-69 years in a cohort sampled during active COVID-19.

This chain joins TRBV7-2 and TRBJ2-3; 8 nucleotides match TRBD2. This CDR3 spans 14 amino acids. The germline V gene encodes CDR1 SGHTA and CDR2 FQGNSA. Unmatched junction bases numbered 2, after V lost 1 base and J lost 5 bases. CDR3 sequence reads: CASSLDSGRDTQYF. The CDR3 DNA reads TGTGCCAGCAGCTTAGACAGCGGGAGAGATACGCAGTATTTT.

This clone was recorded only once. This sequence joins TRBV7-2 and TRBJ1-2; D uncertain. The CDR3 loop spans 13 amino acids. Trimming left V 5 bases short and J 8 bases short, with 15 bases between. From germline, CDR1 is SGHTA and CDR2 FQGNSA. CDR3 coding DNA: TGTGCCAGCAGCCCGACCTCGGGTACGGGCTACACCTTC. Its translation: CASSPTSGTGYTF.

The rearrangement uses TRBV21-1 and TRBJ2-1; no DNA check was done on the table's D call, TRBD1. TRBV21-1 is recorded as a pseudogene. The CDR3 sequence is 15 residues long. DNA of the CDR3: TGTGCCAGCAGCAAAGTAGGGGTCAGCTACAATGAGCAGTTCTTC. Its translation: CASSKVGVSYNEQFF.

This clone has more than one count but fewer than ten. V and J are TRBV6-5 and TRBJ1-4; D may be TRBD1 (5 bases). Germline loops: CDR1 MNHEY, CDR2 SVGAGI. V was clipped by 8 bases and J by 5 bases, with 12 bases between them. CDR3 length equals 13 residues. The CDR3 DNA sequence: TGTGCCAGCTCGGGACTGAAGAATGAAAAACTGTTTTTT. Translated: CASSGLKNEKLFF.

The chain employs TRBV11-2 and TRBJ2-2; 8 nucleotides agree with TRBD2. The CDR3 spans 16 residues. From germline, CDR1 is SGHAT and CDR2 FQNNGV. V was pared by 1 base and J by 6 bases, with 7 bases of the junction left unmatched. The CDR3 DNA is TGTGCCAGCAGCTTAGGTGTCGGGGGGGCGCCCGGGGAGCTGTTTTTT. Protein sequence: CASSLGVGGAPGELFF.

By share, this clone ranks as medium-sized. This rearrangement joins TRBV27 to TRBJ1-6; D is perhaps TRBD1 (5 bases). Trimming left V 5 bases short and J 6 bases short, with 11 bases between. The germline CDR1 and CDR2 sequences are MNHEY and SMNVEV (reference sequence). The CDR3 is 14 residues long. In DNA, the CDR3 is TGTGCCAGCAGTCGCAGGGCAAGTAATTCACCCCTCCACTTT. It translates to CASSRRASNSPLHF.

CDR3 sequence reads: CASSPSFGGDYGYTF. In DNA form, the CDR3 reads TGTGCCAGCAGCCCTTCTTTCGGAGGGGACTATGGCTACACCTTC. The genes are TRBV4-2 and TRBJ1-2; possible D gene TRBD1, 5 bases. This CDR3 has 15 amino acids. The V end was cut by 4 bases, the J end by 3 bases, with 15 bases between. Germline CDR1 LGHNA, CDR2 YNFKEQ.

This clone was seen a single time. V usage is TRBV27 and J usage is TRBJ2-3; 9 positions match TRBD2. Germline CDR1 is MNHEY and CDR2 is SMNVEV (reference sequence). The V gene end was trimmed by 6 bases and the J gene end by 9 bases; junction bases not matched to a gene: 10. The CDR3 runs to 14 residues. The CDR3 DNA sequence: TGTGCCAGCAGGGCTAGCGGGGCCATAGGCACGCAGTATTTT. Protein: CASRASGAIGTQYF.

The rearrangement uses TRBV9 and TRBJ2-5; TRBD2 matches at 7 bases. CDR3 length equals 15 residues. Germline-derived CDR1 and CDR2 are SGDLS and YYNGEE. Trimming removed 0 bases from V and 5 bases from J; junction bases left unmatched: 7. CDR3 bases: TGTGCCAGCAGCGTAGCGGCTAGCGGAGGGGAGACCCAGTACTTC. It specifies CASSVAASGGETQYF.

The chain recombines TRBV12-3 or TRBV12-4 with TRBJ1-5, with D possibly matching TRBD1 (6 bases). V lost 6 bases, J lost 6 bases, and 12 bases lay in between. The CDR3 runs 13 residues. CDR3 nucleotides: TGTGCCAGCAGGAATCTGGACAGTCAGCCCCAGCATTTT. As protein: CASRNLDSQPQHF.

This chain links TRBV28 with TRBJ2-3, with a possible D match to TRBD1 (5 bases). This CDR3 region has 14 residues. Germline V gene lookup returns CDR1 MDHEN and CDR2 SYDVKM. The CDR3 spells CAARGSVYTDTQYF. The CDR3 DNA is TGTGCAGCTAGGGGCAGCGTTTACACAGATACGCAGTATTTT.

This chain uses TRBV24-1 with TRBJ2-1, with D perhaps matching TRBD2 (6 bases). Germline values: CDR1 KGHDR, CDR2 SFDVKD. With 4 bases removed from V and 8 bases from J, the gap between germline ends came to 23 bases. The CDR3 length is 17 residues. DNA of the CDR3: TGTGCCACCAGTGACGCGCTCCGGGGAGGCGGCATGGATGAGCAGTTCTTC. The encoded protein is CATSDALRGGGMDEQFF.

This rearrangement joins TRBV7-9 to TRBJ1-1, with D possibly being TRBD1 (5 bases). CDR3 size: 16 residues. Between the trimmed V and J ends, which lost 5 bases and 0 bases, there was a span of 16 bases. Germline values: CDR1 SEHNR, CDR2 FQNEAQ (reference sequence). In DNA form, the CDR3 reads TGTGCCAGCAGCCCAAGGGGTCAGGGCTTGAACACTGAAGCTTTCTTT. Translated: CASSPRGQGLNTEAFF.

The rearrangement links TRBV5-4 to TRBJ2-5, with D perhaps matching TRBD2 (6 bases). Germline loops: CDR1 SGHNT, CDR2 YYREEE (reference sequence). V was shortened by 5 bases and J by 4 bases, with 18 bases between the two germline ends. The CDR3 has 15 residues. The CDR3 loop reads CASSQEGQLGETQYF. The CDR3, as DNA: TGTGCCAGCAGTCAGGAGGGGCAGCTTGGAGAGACCCAGTACTTC.

The chain combines TRBV28 with TRBJ1-2; D is unresolved. The length of the CDR3 is 11 residues. Trimming removed 3 bases from V and 7 bases from J, with 6 bases in between. Germline CDR1 reads MDHEN; CDR2 reads SYDVKM. CDR3 amino acids: CASSFGSGYTF. The CDR3 nucleotides read TGTGCCAGCAGTTTTGGGAGTGGCTACACCTTC.

The chain combines TRBV10-3 with TRBJ1-2; a weak D match, TRBD1 (5 bases). Between the trimmed V and J ends, which lost 7 bases and 0 bases, there was a span of 27 bases. The CDR3 spans 19 residues. In germline, CDR1 is ENHRY, CDR2 SYGVKD. The CDR3 region is CAITSSSGVLAESNYGYTF. The CDR3 nucleotides are TGTGCCATCACCTCGAGTTCGGGGGTTTTGGCCGAGTCTAACTATGGCTACACCTTC.

The table lists this clone with a count of one. The chain joins TRBV6-5 to TRBJ2-7; 7 nucleotides match TRBD1. This CDR3 region has 14 residues. The trim removed 5 bases at V and 7 bases at J, leaving 11 bases unmatched. The V gene's germline CDR1 is MNHEY and CDR2 SVGAGI. The CDR3 is CASSIKGQFREQYF. For the CDR3, the DNA is TGTGCCAGCAGTATCAAGGGACAGTTCCGGGAGCAGTACTTC.

The chain joins TRBV28 to TRBJ1-2; no definite D call. The CDR3 sequence is 15 residues long. Germline CDR1 MDHEN, CDR2 SYDVKM. V shed 1 base and J shed 7 bases, with 16 bases lying between them. The CDR3 DNA reads as TGTGCCAGCAGTTTATCATTCTACGGTAGCGGTGGCTACACCTTC. It is translated as CASSLSFYGSGGYTF.

The chain links TRBV4-2 to TRBJ2-1; D is unresolved. Germline values: CDR1 LGHNA, CDR2 YNFKEQ. This CDR3 region has 15 residues. The ends were cut back, 0 bases at V and 4 bases at J, with 10 bases in the middle. The CDR3 here is CASSQERPSYNEQFF. The CDR3 DNA reads TGTGCCAGCAGCCAAGAGCGGCCGAGTTACAATGAGCAGTTCTTC.

This rearrangement joins TRBV19 to TRBJ1-2; D not resolved. This CDR3 contains 12 residues. V was trimmed by 3 bases and J by 8 bases, leaving 10 bases between them. Germline V gene lookup returns CDR1 LNHDA and CDR2 SQIVND (reference sequence). CDR3 sequence: CASSIGSLGYTF. CDR3 bases: TGTGCCAGTAGTATCGGTTCGTTGGGCTACACCTTC.

The chain has TRBV7-3 and TRBJ2-1; 13 bases map to TRBD2. Germline trimming cut 5 bases from V and 6 bases from J; bases unmatched to any gene: 7. The CDR3 length is 16 residues. Germline V lookup: CDR1 SGHTA, CDR2 FQGTGA. The CDR3 sequence is CASSARTSGRGNEQFF. The CDR3 DNA follows: TGTGCCAGCAGCGCCCGCACTAGCGGGAGGGGCAATGAGCAGTTCTTC.

This rearrangement joins TRBV30 to TRBJ1-3; no firm D call. The V gene lost 2 bases and the J gene lost 0 bases, with 8 bases spanning the gap. Germline CDR1 is GTSNPN and CDR2 is SVGIG (reference sequence). CDR3 size: 14 residues. The CDR3 sequence: CAWSLDYSGNTIYF. The CDR3 DNA is TGTGCCTGGAGTTTAGACTACTCTGGAAACACCATATATTTT.

DNA of the CDR3: TGTGCCAGCAGTGGCCCTGAGTCGCGGGGGGGTAGTGAGCAGTTCTTC. Translation: CASSGPESRGGSEQFF. The gene calls are TRBV6-1 and TRBJ2-1; 9 bases align to TRBD2. This CDR3 comprises 16 residues. Looked up from germline, CDR1 is MNHNS and CDR2 is SASEGT. Trimming removed 4 bases from V and 9 bases from J; junction bases left unmatched: 13.

The V and J genes are TRBV6-5 and TRBJ2-3; possible D gene TRBD2, 5 bases. Germline CDR1 reads MNHEY; CDR2 reads SVGAGI. V lost 8 bases, J lost 1 base, and 16 bases lay in between. The CDR3 runs to 15 residues. The CDR3 loop reads CASASGSSGTDTQYF. For the CDR3, the DNA is TGTGCCAGCGCGTCGGGAAGCTCAGGCACAGATACGCAGTATTTT.

As DNA, the CDR3 is TGTGCCAGCAGCTTGACCAGTGGCAATCAGCCCCAGCATTTT. Its translation: CASSLTSGNQPQHF. The rearrangement uses TRBV5-6 and TRBJ1-5; D gene ambiguous. V was clipped by 1 base and J by 2 bases, with 7 bases between them. This CDR3 contains 14 residues. Germline CDR1 and CDR2: SGHDT and YYEEEE.

The chain uses TRBV6-6 and TRBJ2-5; 8 nucleotides align to TRBD1. V trimming: 6 bases; J trimming: 5 bases; junction bases outside the gene matches: 11. The germline CDR1 and CDR2 sequences are MNHNY and SVGAGI (reference sequence). The CDR3 extends over 15 amino acids. DNA for the CDR3: TGTGCCAGCAGCTTCGGACAGGGAAATAGCGAGACCCAGTACTTC. The encoded protein is CASSFGQGNSETQYF.